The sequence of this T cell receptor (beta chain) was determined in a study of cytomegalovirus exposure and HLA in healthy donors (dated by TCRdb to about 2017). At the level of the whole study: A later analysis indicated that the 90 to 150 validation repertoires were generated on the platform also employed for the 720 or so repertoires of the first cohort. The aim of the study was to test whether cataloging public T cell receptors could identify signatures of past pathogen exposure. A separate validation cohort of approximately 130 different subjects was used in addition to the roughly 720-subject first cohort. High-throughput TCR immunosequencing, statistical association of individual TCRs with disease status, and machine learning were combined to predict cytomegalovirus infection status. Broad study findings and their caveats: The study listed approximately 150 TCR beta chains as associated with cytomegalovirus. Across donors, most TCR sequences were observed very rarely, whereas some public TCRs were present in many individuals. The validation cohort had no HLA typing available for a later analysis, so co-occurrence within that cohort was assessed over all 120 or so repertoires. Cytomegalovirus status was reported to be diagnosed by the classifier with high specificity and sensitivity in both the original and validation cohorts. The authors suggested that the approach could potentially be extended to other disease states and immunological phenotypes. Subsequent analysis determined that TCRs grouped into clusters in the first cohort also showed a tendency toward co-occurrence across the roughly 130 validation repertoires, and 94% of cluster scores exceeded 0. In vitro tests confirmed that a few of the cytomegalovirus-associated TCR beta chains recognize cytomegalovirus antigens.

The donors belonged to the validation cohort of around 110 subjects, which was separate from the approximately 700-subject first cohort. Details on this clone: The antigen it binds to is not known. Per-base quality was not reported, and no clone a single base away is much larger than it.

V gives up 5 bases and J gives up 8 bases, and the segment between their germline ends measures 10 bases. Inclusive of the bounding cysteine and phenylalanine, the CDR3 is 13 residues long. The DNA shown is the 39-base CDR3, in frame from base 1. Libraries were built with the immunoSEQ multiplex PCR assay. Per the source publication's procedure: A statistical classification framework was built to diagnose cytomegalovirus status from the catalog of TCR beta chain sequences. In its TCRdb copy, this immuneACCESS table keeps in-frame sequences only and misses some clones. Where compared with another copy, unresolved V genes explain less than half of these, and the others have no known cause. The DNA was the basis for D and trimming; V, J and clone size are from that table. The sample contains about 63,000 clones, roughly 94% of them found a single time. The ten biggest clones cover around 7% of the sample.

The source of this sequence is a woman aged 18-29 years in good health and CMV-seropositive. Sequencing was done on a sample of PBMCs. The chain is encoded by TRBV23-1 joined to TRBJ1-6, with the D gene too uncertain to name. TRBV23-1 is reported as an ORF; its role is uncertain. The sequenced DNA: TGCGCCAGCAGTGGGAGAGTACATTCACCCCTCCACTTT. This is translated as CASSGRVHSPLHF.